The table lists the clone carrying this T cell receptor (beta chain) with many counts. Its antigen remains unidentified. The data were taken from a study of regulatory T cells in long-lasting Graves disease. Findings and limits, study-wide: Researchers examined only peripheral blood and not thyroid tissue. The number of shared public clonotypes was higher in persistent patients (approximately 3,000) than new patients (more than 850).

Sequencing libraries for TCR beta were prepared with iRepertoire HTBI primers and Arm-PCR of CDR3 regions. TCRdb re-derived calls from the multiplex PCR reads in MiXCR, one entry per CDR3 protein. The sample lists around 250,000 distinct CDR3 sequences, 15% to 20% occurring once. Time point given: newly diagnosed GD, antithyroid drugs for less than 3 months. Scientists built the TCR library using RNA that was extracted from PBMCs. These same data were also listed under a study on T cells in Graves' hyperthyroidism and ophthalmopathy. Per that study: Stability of Graves' hyperthyroidism was defined as absent ophthalmopathy progression within 18 months.

This TCR derives from a woman between 25 and 40 years old with Graves disease. Sequenced material: peripheral blood mononuclear cells (PBMCs), taken at new diagnosis, from a patient treated with antithyroid drugs.

CDR3 DNA sequence: TGTGCCAGCAGCTTCGGACAGTCCTACGAGCAGTACTTC. This codes for CASSFGQSYEQYF. The chain combines TRBV7-8 with TRBJ2-7, with D possibly matching TRBD1 (6 bases). Germline assignment: CDR1 SGHVS and CDR2 FQNEAQ. V lost 3 bases and J lost 1, with 7 bases in between. This CDR3 region has 13 residues.